One and the same sample provided the 9 T cell receptor beta chains below, sequenced in a study of blood T cell repertoires in COVID-19. Produced via immunoSEQ multiplex PCR; TCRdb's table is partial and in-frame only. The data show under 450,000 clones, roughly nine tenths seen once. What was sequenced was PBMCs or T cells enriched from blood (not recorded which). These receptors originate from a woman younger than 45 who had recovered from COVID-19.

V gene TRBV4-2 combines with J gene TRBJ1-4, with D perhaps matching TRBD1 (5 bases). The CDR3 consists of 16 residues. V was trimmed by 2 bases and J by 3 bases, leaving 13 bases between them. CDR1 and CDR2 from the germline V gene are LGHNA and YNFKEQ. CDR3 amino acids: CASSQSRQYSNEKLFF. As DNA, the CDR3 is TGTGCCAGCAGCCAATCAAGACAGTATTCTAATGAAAAACTGTTTTTT.

This chain joins TRBV5-1 and TRBJ1-4; D possibly corresponds to TRBD1 (5 bases). Deletions cut 0 bases from V and 1 base from J, with 10 bases between. From germline, CDR1 is SGHRS and CDR2 YFSETQ. CDR3 length: 16 amino acids. DNA for the CDR3: TGCGCCAGCAGCTTGGTGGAGGGACGAACTAATGAAAAACTGTTTTTT. It encodes CASSLVEGRTNEKLFF. The complete variable domain, with remaining parts taken from reference TRBV5-1 and TRBJ1-4, reads KAGVTQTPRYLIKTRGQQVTLSCSPISGHRSVSWYQQTPGQGLQFLFEYFSETQRNKGNFPGRFSGRQFSNSRSEMNVSTLELGDSALYLCASSLVEGRTNEKLFFGSGTQLSVL.

The chain joins TRBV2 to TRBJ2-7; 10 bases align to TRBD2. The CDR3 is made up of 15 amino acids. V was pared by 4 bases and J by 6 bases, with 9 bases of the junction left unmatched. CDR1 is SNHLY, CDR2 FYNNEI, per germline. DNA of the CDR3: TGTGCCAGCAGTGCATTCAGCGGGAGGGCCTCCGAGCAGTACTTC. It codes for CASSAFSGRASEQYF.

This clone was counted once. The chain combines TRBV6-6 with TRBJ1-1; TRBD1 agrees at 9 bases. From germline, CDR1 is MNHNY and CDR2 SVGAGI (reference sequence). With 6 bases clipped from V and 11 bases from J, the junction kept 10 bases outside the gene matches. This CDR3 contains 13 residues. CDR3 nucleotides: TGTGCCAGCAGCCCCGGACAGGGGACGACGGCTTTCTTT. This sequence encodes CASSPGQGTTAFF.

CDR3 loop: CASTRTSGRPDTLEQYF. In DNA form, the CDR3 reads TGCGCCAGCACCAGGACTAGCGGGAGGCCCGATACTTTGGAGCAGTACTTC. J is TRBJ2-7 and V is TRBV23-1, with TRBD2 identical over 14 bases. TRBV23-1 is designated an ORF whose function remains uncertain. J lost 7 bases, V lost 7 bases, and 15 bases had no gene match. The CDR3 extends over 17 amino acids.

The gene calls are TRBV28 and TRBJ1-1; D unresolved. Germline CDR1 MDHEN, CDR2 SYDVKM. This CDR3 spans 15 amino acids. Trimming removed 7 bases from V and 1 base from J, with 16 bases in between. The CDR3 bases are TGTGCCAGCACCCCCCATCAGGTTCAGAACACTGAAGCTTTCTTT. Translating gives CASTPHQVQNTEAFF.

In this sample, this clone turned up once. This chain connects TRBV7-9 to TRBJ2-2; D might be TRBD1 (6 bases). This CDR3 region has 16 residues. The germline V and J ends were trimmed by 1 base and 7 bases, with 16 bases remaining between them. CDR1 is SEHNR, CDR2 FQNEAQ, per germline (reference sequence). The CDR3 coding sequence is TGTGCCAGCAGCTTAGTCGCGACAGGAGGTTACGGGGAGCTGTTTTTT. It is translated as CASSLVATGGYGELFF.

In this sample, this clone turned up once. At the DNA level, this CDR3 is encoded by other sequences in the same sample as well. J is TRBJ2-1 and V is TRBV5-1; TRBD2 matches at 11 bases. V shed 0 bases, J shed 3 bases, and the junction held 2 bases outside the gene matches. Germline loops: CDR1 SGHRS, CDR2 YFSETQ. This CDR3 has 16 residues. Here the CDR3 DNA reads TGCGCCAGCAGCTTGGCTCTAGCGGGGGGCTACAATGAGCAGTTCTTC. Translation gives CASSLALAGGYNEQFF.

The chain employs TRBV7-9 and TRBJ1-2, with D possibly matching TRBD1 (6 bases). The V gene's germline CDR1 is SEHNR and CDR2 FQNEAQ (reference sequence). V was cut by 5 bases and J by 5 bases, with 15 bases left in between. CDR3 size: 14 residues. The CDR3 loop is CASSPLRQEYGYTF. The CDR3 region has the DNA TGTGCCAGCAGCCCCCTGAGACAGGAGTATGGCTACACCTTC.